These 4 T cell receptor beta chains share one sample of origin, sequenced in a study of blood T cells in healthy people across ages. Sample-barcoded 5' priming and a J-beta primer mix drove a second PCR of 7 to 11 cycles. TCRdb ran MiXCR on the 5' RACE reads and lists one entry per CDR3 protein. The profile covers some 1.6 million distinct CDR3 sequences, with roughly 32% appearing a single time and about 11% taken by the ten largest. The source material was blood. Source of these receptors: a woman aged 30 to 39 in good health.

On this clonotype itself: Relative to the germline gene, one junction end is altered; a read error may explain this. The J gene is TRBJ2-1, the V gene TRBV29-1, with 7 bases matching TRBD1. The CDR3 totals 13 residues. Germline CDR1 SQVTM, CDR2 ANQGSEA. The chain's CDR3 is CSVDGQVYDEQFF. Written as DNA, the CDR3 is TGCAGCGTTGACGGACAGGTCTACGATGAGCAGTTCTTC.

The chain uses TRBV7-3 and TRBJ2-3, with 13 bases lining up with TRBD2. Trimming took 5 bases from V and 7 from J; bases not matched to a gene: 6. This CDR3 comprises 15 residues. Germline V gene sequence: CDR1 SGHTA, CDR2 FQGTGA. The CDR3 DNA reads as TGTGCCAGCAGCGAAACTAGCGGGGGGGCAAATACGCAGTATTTT. Its protein product is CASSETSGGANTQYF. Drawing the rest from reference TRBV7-3 and TRBJ2-3, the complete variable domain is GAGVSQTPSNKVTEKGKYVELRCDPISGHTALYWYRQSLGQGPEFLIYFQGTGAADDSGLPNDRFFAVRPEGSVSTLKIQRTERGDSAVYLCASSETSGGANTQYFGPGTRLTVL.

In regard to this clonotype: Possible read error: a much larger clone is one base away. This chain links TRBV29-1 with TRBJ2-5; no firm D call. CDR3 length: 12 residues. Germline-derived CDR1 and CDR2 are SQVTM and ANQGSEA. The V gene lost 7 bases and the J gene lost 5 bases, with 14 bases spanning the gap. The CDR3 region is CSGVGRSETQYF. For the CDR3, the DNA is TGCAGCGGTGTGGGAAGGAGCGAGACCCAGTACTTC.

V and J are TRBV5-1 and TRBJ2-2, with 8 bases lining up with TRBD2. V was pared by 1 base and J by 3 bases, with 5 bases of the junction left unmatched. CDR3 length equals 16 residues. Germline values: CDR1 SGHRS, CDR2 YFSETQ. The CDR3 DNA reads TGCGCCAGCAGCTTGTTGGCGGGAGGTCACACCGGGGAGCTGTTTTTT. It translates to CASSLLAGGHTGELFF.